The 25 T cell receptor beta chains in this list originate from one sample, sequenced in a study of metastatic and nonmetastatic thyroid tumors. TCRdb re-called clones via MiXCR from the PCR reads. The sample carries roughly 89,000 clones, around 13% recorded once. Each patient came to thyroid surgery without any prior treatment (of any kind). Sample: tumor tissue. These receptor sequences come from a female donor with papillary thyroid cancer or a benign thyroid nodule (not recorded which). Some clones in this sample may be carry-over from other donors' samples.

This clone was found many times. The J gene is TRBJ2-5, the V gene TRBV19; 8 bases are shared with TRBD2. CDR1 and CDR2 (germline): LNHDA, SQIVND (reference sequence). The CDR3 runs 13 residues. J gave up 3 bases and V 5 bases, and 2 bases lay outside the gene matches. The CDR3 loop is CASSAAGEETQYF. Written as DNA, the CDR3 is TGTGCCAGTAGTGCAGCGGGGGAAGAGACCCAGTACTTC.

This clone has at least ten counts. The chain links TRBV7-9 to TRBJ1-2; D remains ambiguous. Germline lookup yields CDR1 SEHNR and CDR2 FQNEAQ (reference sequence). Trimming pared 6 bases from V and 5 bases from J, leaving 10 bases between. The CDR3 totals 12 residues. The CDR3 protein is CASSFTGYGYTF. The CDR3 region has the DNA TGTGCCAGCAGTTTTACCGGTTATGGCTACACCTTC. The full variable domain, completed using reference TRBV7-9 and TRBJ1-2, is DTGVSQNPRHKITKRGQNVTFRCDPISEHNRLYWYRQTLGQGPEFLTYFQNEAQLEKSRLLSDRFSAERPKGSFSTLEIQRTEQGDSAMYLCASSFTGYGYTFGSGTRLTVV.

This clone was observed many times. The chain carries TRBV5-1 and TRBJ2-1; no reliable D call. V was cut by 4 bases and J by 2 bases, with 10 bases left in between. The CDR3 is made up of 14 amino acids. Germline CDR1 reads SGHRS; CDR2 reads YFSETQ. The CDR3 sequence is CASSPNPTYNEQFF. Here the CDR3 DNA reads TGCGCCAGCAGCCCGAACCCGACCTACAATGAGCAGTTCTTC.

About this clone: Possible read error: a much larger clone is one base away. A read error is likely, as this CDR3 ends without the conserved phenylalanine or tryptophan. V gene TRBV4-1 combines with J gene TRBJ2-5; D uncertain. Germline CDR1 and CDR2: MGHRA and YSYEKL. CDR3 size: 13 residues. Trimming pared 4 bases from V and 5 bases from J, leaving 11 bases between. Here the CDR3 reads CASSPGPRETQYL. The DNA for the CDR3 is TGCGCCAGCAGCCCTGGACCCCGGGAGACCCAGTACCTC.

This sequence joins TRBV20-1 and TRBJ2-7, with a possible D match to TRBD1 (6 bases). CDR1 and CDR2 from the germline V gene are DFQATT and SNEGSKA (reference sequence). The CDR3 contains 13 residues. V dropped 8 bases and J dropped 10 bases, with 24 bases sitting between them. The CDR3 loop reads CSTPGHPNYYQYF. CDR3 bases: TGCAGTACGCCGGGACATCCTAATTACTATCAGTACTTC.

This clone was counted at least ten times. Given a much more abundant clone one base away, this may be a read error. V and J are TRBV3-1 and TRBJ1-2; D is uncertain. This CDR3 has 15 amino acids. From germline, CDR1 is LGHDT and CDR2 YNNKEL (reference sequence). The CDR3 here is CASSPGLAGGYGHTF. The CDR3 DNA sequence: TGTGCCAGCAGCCCCGGGTTGGCCGGTGGCTATGGCCACACCTTC.

Concerning this clone: Sequence at one end of the junction differs from germline and may be a read error. This chain joins TRBV2 and TRBJ2-3; TRBD2 matches at 10 bases. The CDR3 loop spans 17 amino acids. From germline, CDR1 is SNHLY and CDR2 FYNNEI. DNA for the CDR3: TGTGTCAGCGCCGAAGTGGCTAGCGGGAGACTCCGTGATACGCAGTATTTT. Protein sequence: CVSAEVASGRLRDTQYF.

In this sample, this clone turned up many times. The chain links TRBV29-1 to TRBJ1-2; TRBD1 matches at 9 bases. This CDR3 comprises 15 residues. The V segment lost 2 bases and the J segment 5 bases; nucleotides outside the gene matches: 9. Germline assignment: CDR1 SQVTM and CDR2 ANQGSEA. The CDR3 spells CSVERGTGWGYGYTF. CDR3 bases: TGCAGCGTTGAAAGAGGGACAGGGTGGGGGTATGGCTACACCTTC.

This clone was seen ten or more times. Other DNA sequences from this sample encode an identical CDR3 as well. This chain uses TRBV6-1 with TRBJ1-1; D remains unclear. This CDR3 has 13 residues. The V end lost 4 bases, the J end lost 11 bases, and 17 bases lay between the germline ends. Germline values: CDR1 MNHNS, CDR2 SASEGT. Here the CDR3 reads CASSAKEALGAFF. The CDR3, as DNA: TGTGCCAGCAGTGCAAAGGAGGCCTTGGGGGCTTTCTTT.

This clone was counted many times. The chain links TRBV20-1 to TRBJ2-5, with D maybe TRBD1 (6 bases). Germline CDR1 reads DFQATT; CDR2 reads SNEGSKA (reference sequence). Trimming stripped 4 bases from V and 1 base from J, with 10 bases between. This CDR3 contains 13 residues. CDR3 amino acids: CSATGARQETQYF. For the CDR3, the DNA is TGCAGTGCTACAGGGGCTCGCCAAGAGACCCAGTACTTC.

This clone is labeled as medium-sized. The genes are TRBV12-3 or TRBV12-4 and TRBJ1-3; the D gene is possibly TRBD1 (5 bases). The CDR3 totals 15 residues. V lost 2 bases, J lost 0 bases, and 8 bases lay in between. CDR3 sequence reads: CASSLRGNSGNTIYF. The CDR3 DNA reads as TGTGCCAGCAGTTTAAGGGGAAACTCTGGAAACACCATATATTTT.

In this sample, this clone turned up a few times. This could be a read error, since a much larger clone is one nucleotide away. V usage is TRBV28 and J usage is TRBJ1-5; possibly TRBD1 for D (6 bases). The CDR3 extends over 16 amino acids. Per the germline V gene, CDR1 is MDHEN and CDR2 is SYDVKM. V lost 6 bases and J 8 bases, leaving 23 bases between the germline ends. CDR3 sequence reads: CASRCYIQGPLEPQHF. DNA for the CDR3: TGTGCCAGCAGGTGTTATATACAGGGTCCCCTTGAGCCCCAGCATTTT.

The gene calls are TRBV19 and TRBJ2-5; the D is unclear. Trimming stripped 9 bases from V and 2 bases from J, with 16 bases between. This CDR3 comprises 14 residues. From germline, CDR1 is LNHDA and CDR2 SQIVND (reference sequence). CDR3 amino acids: CASAKEGEQETQYF. The CDR3 nucleotides are TGTGCCAGCGCGAAGGAAGGAGAACAAGAGACCCAGTACTTC. The variable domain in full, with the rest retrieved from reference TRBV19 and TRBJ2-5, is DGGITQSPKYLFRKEGQNVTLSCEQNLNHDAMYWYRQDPGQGLRLIYYSQIVNDFQKGDIAEGYSVSREKKESFPLTVTSAQKNPTAFYLCASAKEGEQETQYFGPGTRLLVL.

This clone has at least ten counts. CDR3: CASSFRETNTGELFF. CDR3 coding DNA: TGTGCCAGCAGCTTTAGGGAAACGAACACCGGGGAGCTGTTTTTT. The chain combines TRBV7-8 with TRBJ2-2, with D unclear. The V gene lost 3 bases and the J gene lost 0 bases, with 8 bases spanning the gap. Germline lookup yields CDR1 SGHVS and CDR2 FQNEAQ. This CDR3 is built from 15 residues.

In its sample, this clone was seen a few times. Just one base apart from a much larger clone, this may be a read error. This same CDR3 is encoded by further DNA sequences in the sample. J is TRBJ2-3 and V is TRBV10-3; D call uncertain. This CDR3 has 15 amino acids. Germline CDR1 ENHRY, CDR2 SYGVKD. Trimming cost V 4 bases and J 4 bases, with 15 bases left between them. CDR3 sequence (DNA): TGTGCCATCAGTGGTGTCGCTGGGCGCTCAGATACGCAGTATTTT. It yields the protein CAISGVAGRSDTQYF.

This clone was seen only a few times. A read error may produce the germline difference seen at one junction end. This sample includes further DNA sequences coding for the same CDR3. V gene TRBV28 combines with J gene TRBJ1-2; 8 nucleotides align to TRBD1. Per the germline V gene, CDR1 is MDHEN and CDR2 is SYDVKM. CDR3 length: 14 amino acids. As DNA, the CDR3 is TGCGCCAGCAGTGAGGGACAGGAGACCTATGGCTACACCTTC. Translating it yields CASSEGQETYGYTF.

With respect to this clone: A read error may be the cause here, since a much bigger clone is one base away. The chain combines TRBV29-1 with TRBJ1-3; possible D gene TRBD1, 5 bases. Trimming pared 4 bases from V and 2 bases from J, leaving 15 bases between. This CDR3 region has 15 residues. The germline CDR1 and CDR2 sequences are SQVTM and ANQGSEA. CDR3 DNA: TGCAGCGTTGGCTCATTAGGGGTCGCTGGAAACACCATATATTTT. Its translation is CSVGSLGVAGNTIYF.

This clone was seen more than once but under ten times. This chain joins TRBV2 and TRBJ1-1; 9 bases line up with TRBD1. The length of the CDR3 is 13 residues. V dropped 6 bases and J dropped 4; count of bases not matched to a gene: 3. Germline V lookup: CDR1 SNHLY, CDR2 FYNNEI. CDR3 loop: CASRTGGVTEAFF. For the CDR3, the DNA is TGTGCCAGCAGGACAGGGGGGGTCACTGAAGCTTTCTTT.

This clone was counted at least ten times. This sequence joins TRBV24-1 and TRBJ1-1; the D gene is possibly TRBD1 (5 bases). V lost 6 bases, J lost 10 bases, and 11 bases lay in between. Germline V gene sequence: CDR1 KGHDR, CDR2 SFDVKD. The CDR3 length is 11 residues. The CDR3 DNA is TGTGCCACCAGTTTAGGGGCTCGAGCTTTCTTT. This gives the protein CATSLGARAFF.

This clone was recorded many times. This chain joins TRBV7-6 and TRBJ2-3, with no clear D. Trimming removed 1 base at V and 4 bases at J, with 3 bases between. The germline CDR1 and CDR2 sequences are SGHVS and FNYEAQ. The CDR3 covers 12 residues. CDR3 in amino acids: CASSLEPDTQYF. CDR3 in DNA: TGTGCCAGCAGCTTAGAACCAGATACGCAGTATTTT.

This chain joins TRBV30 and TRBJ1-2, with a possible D match to TRBD1 (6 bases). V was shortened by 3 bases and J by 8 bases, with 16 bases between the two germline ends. Germline CDR1 reads GTSNPN; CDR2 reads SVGIG (reference sequence). The length of the CDR3 is 13 residues. Here the CDR3 reads CAWSFPQGTGYTF. In DNA, the CDR3 is TGTGCCTGGAGCTTTCCCCAGGGGACCGGCTACACCTTC.

On this clone itself: One junction end does not reproduce the germline sequence, and a read error may be involved. This CDR3 is also generated by other DNA sequences in the sample. The V call is TRBV7-8, the J call TRBJ2-5; 9 nucleotides agree with TRBD1. The CDR3 has 14 residues. Germline V gene lookup returns CDR1 SGHVS and CDR2 FQNEAQ. For the CDR3, the DNA is TGCGCCAGCAGCCGAGACAGGGGGAGAGAGACCCAGTACTTC. Its translation: CASSRDRGRETQYF.

This clone was seen many times. The chain links TRBV7-6 to TRBJ1-1; tentatively, D is TRBD1 (5 bases). V shed 0 bases and J shed 5 bases, with 16 bases lying between them. The CDR3 totals 16 residues. Germline V gives CDR1 SGHVS, CDR2 FNYEAQ. The CDR3 region is CASSLATVSGTTEAFF. CDR3 DNA: TGTGCCAGCAGCTTAGCGACAGTTTCCGGAACAACTGAAGCTTTCTTT.

Concerning this clone itself: A much more abundant neighbour one base away suggests this may be a read error. The chain carries TRBV9 and TRBJ1-3; D may be TRBD1 (6 bases). Trimming cost V 0 bases and J 1 base, with 11 bases left between them. The CDR3 covers 16 residues. From germline, CDR1 is SGDLS and CDR2 YYNGEE. The DNA of the CDR3 is TGTGCCAGCAGCGTAGAGGGGGGCGAGTCTGGAAACACCATATATTTT. Protein sequence: CASSVEGGESGNTIYF.

In its sample, this clone was seen many times. V is TRBV24-1 and J is TRBJ2-1, with D perhaps matching TRBD1 (6 bases). The V gene's germline CDR1 is KGHDR and CDR2 SFDVKD. This CDR3 is 14 amino acids long. Trimming removed 4 bases from V and 8 bases from J, with 14 bases in between. CDR3 protein: CATSDLFRGHEQFF. The CDR3 bases are TGTGCCACCAGTGACTTATTCAGGGGTCATGAGCAGTTCTTC.